These 15 T cell receptor beta chains were sequenced from one sample in a study of shared clonotypes between healthy human individuals. Method: immunoSEQ multiplex PCR; TCRdb's copy keeps in-frame clones and lacks some. The data contain some 2,500,000 clones, approximately 90% of them singletons. The sample was naive CD4+ T cells from PBMCs. Subset of the sample: CD45RA+ positively selected. The receptor source for this set is a man aged 18 to 29 in good health. Some clones in this sample may be carry-over from other donors' samples.

The chain couples TRBV5-1 to TRBJ1-2; the match to TRBD1 covers 7 bases. The CDR3 has 12 amino acids. Trimming took 4 bases from V and 4 from J; bases not matched to a gene: 1. From germline, CDR1 is SGHRS and CDR2 YFSETQ. The CDR3, as DNA: TGCGCCAGCAGCCAGGGGGGCTATGGCTACACCTTC. It translates to CASSQGGYGYTF.

The V gene is TRBV5-1, the J gene TRBJ2-7, with 8 bases aligning to TRBD1. Per germline, CDR1 SGHRS and CDR2 YFSETQ. The junction had 11 bases not matched to a gene; V was cut back by 4 bases and J by 2 bases. This CDR3 region has 16 residues. This chain's CDR3 is CASSPPLTGEAYEQYF. In DNA, the CDR3 is TGCGCCAGCAGCCCCCCTTTGACAGGGGAAGCCTACGAGCAGTACTTC.

Comment on this clone: Other DNA sequences in this sample translate to the same CDR3. The V call is TRBV18, the J call TRBJ1-5; D gene ambiguous. Germline values: CDR1 KGHSH, CDR2 LQKENI. V was shortened by 6 bases and J by 0 bases, with 12 bases between the two germline ends. This CDR3 has 15 residues. CDR3 DNA: TGTGCCAGCTCGCCGGGAACTAATAGCAATCAGCCCCAGCATTTT. This sequence encodes CASSPGTNSNQPQHF.

This chain joins TRBV19 and TRBJ1-1; tentative D call: TRBD1 (5 bases). CDR1 and CDR2 (germline): LNHDA, SQIVND (reference sequence). Trimming cost V 7 bases and J 2 bases, with 14 bases left between them. CDR3 length equals 14 residues. CDR3 in DNA: TGTGCCAGTAACTCGGGACTGAGAAACACTGAAGCTTTCTTT. Protein sequence: CASNSGLRNTEAFF.

The V call is TRBV28, the J call TRBJ1-2; no reliable D call. Germline V lookup: CDR1 MDHEN, CDR2 SYDVKM. The CDR3 is 14 residues long. V dropped 11 bases and J dropped 3 bases, with 19 bases sitting between them. The CDR3 protein is CAASGPPLHYGYTF. The CDR3 coding sequence is TGTGCCGCATCTGGTCCTCCCTTGCACTATGGCTACACCTTC.

The rearrangement joins TRBV5-4 to TRBJ2-7; TRBD2 matches 10 bases. The CDR3 is 16 amino acids. Germline-derived CDR1 and CDR2 are SGHNT and YYREEE (reference sequence). The junction had 13 bases not matched to a gene; V was cut back by 3 bases and J by 7 bases. CDR3 bases: TGTGCCAGCAGCTCGGGCGGGCTAGCGGGAGTTGGAGAGCAGTACTTC. Amino acid sequence: CASSSGGLAGVGEQYF.

This chain joins TRBV6-1 and TRBJ2-1; weak D call: TRBD2 (5 bases). V was shortened by 8 bases and J by 3 bases, with 17 bases between the two germline ends. Germline V gives CDR1 MNHNS, CDR2 SASEGT. The CDR3 is 15 amino acids. In nucleotides, the CDR3 is TGTGCCAGCGCAGGAGGCAGGATTTACTACAATGAGCAGTTCTTC. Residues: CASAGGRIYYNEQFF.

This CDR3 is CASSQTSAGLGGETQYF. CDR3 DNA sequence: TGCGCCAGCAGCCAGACCTCTGCGGGGTTAGGGGGCGAGACCCAGTACTTC. The J gene is TRBJ2-5, the V gene TRBV4-1; TRBD1 might be the D (7 bases). The CDR3 totals 17 residues. Trimming left V 3 bases short and J 5 bases short, with 22 bases between. CDR1 is MGHRA, CDR2 YSYEKL, per germline.

The chain joins TRBV7-3 to TRBJ2-2; the D is unclear. Trimming removed 0 bases from V and 0 bases from J, with 5 bases in between. Per the germline V gene, CDR1 is SGHTA and CDR2 is FQGTGA. The CDR3 sequence is 15 residues long. In DNA, the CDR3 is TGTGCCAGCAGCTTAACTAGGCCGAACACCGGGGAGCTGTTTTTT. Protein: CASSLTRPNTGELFF. Looking up the rest from reference TRBV7-3 and TRBJ2-2 gives the full variable domain: GAGVSQTPSNKVTEKGKYVELRCDPISGHTALYWYRQSLGQGPEFLIYFQGTGAADDSGLPNDRFFAVRPEGSVSTLKIQRTERGDSAVYLCASSLTRPNTGELFFGEGSRLTVL.

The chain joins TRBV5-1 to TRBJ2-3; D is unresolved. The germline V gene has CDR1 SGHRS and CDR2 YFSETQ. The CDR3 length is 14 residues. The V end lost 0 bases, the J end lost 6 bases, and 11 bases lay between the germline ends. CDR3 in DNA: TGCGCCAGCAGCTTGGACCAGAGCAGGGATACGCAGTATTTT. Its translation is CASSLDQSRDTQYF.

Worth noting for this clone: The sample contains more than one DNA sequence encoding this CDR3. V and J are TRBV5-1 and TRBJ1-4; D ambiguous. V was shortened by 2 bases and J by 5 bases, with 13 bases between the two germline ends. This CDR3 region has 15 residues. Per germline, CDR1 SGHRS and CDR2 YFSETQ. The CDR3 nucleotides read TGCGCCAGCAGCTTAGCAACCGGAGGGAATGAAAAACTGTTTTTT. Protein product: CASSLATGGNEKLFF.

The chain recombines TRBV9 with TRBJ2-1; 8 positions agree with TRBD1. The CDR3 totals 15 residues. Germline CDR1 reads SGDLS; CDR2 reads YYNGEE. J was trimmed by 3 bases and V by 5 bases; bases with no gene match: 7. CDR3 sequence (DNA): TGTGCCAGCAGAAAAGACAGGGGCGACTACAATGAGCAGTTCTTC. It specifies CASRKDRGDYNEQFF.

Points on this clone: Other DNA sequences in this specimen translate into the identical CDR3. V usage is TRBV6-5 and J usage is TRBJ1-1; D is possibly TRBD1 (5 bases). This CDR3 is built from 14 residues. Germline V gene data show CDR1 as MNHEY and CDR2 as SVGAGI. The V and J ends lost 2 bases and 1 base respectively, with 8 bases between them. The CDR3 is CASSYGGGNTEAFF. The CDR3 DNA follows: TGTGCCAGCAGTTACGGTGGGGGGAACACTGAAGCTTTCTTT.

The chain combines TRBV5-4 with TRBJ2-1, with D unclear. V was trimmed by 4 bases and J by 8 bases, leaving 16 bases between them. The V gene's germline CDR1 is SGHNT and CDR2 YYREEE (reference sequence). There are 14 residues in the CDR3. The CDR3 sequence: CASSQAAGPHEQFF. The CDR3 DNA is TGTGCCAGCAGCCAGGCCGCCGGCCCCCATGAGCAGTTCTTC. The full variable domain, its missing parts supplied by reference TRBV5-4 and TRBJ2-1, is ETGVTQSPTHLIKTRGQQVTLRCSSQSGHNTVSWYQQALGQGPQFIFQYYREEENGRGNFPPRFSGLQFPNYSSELNVNALELDDSALYLCASSQAAGPHEQFFGPGTRLTVL.

The chain employs TRBV7-2 and TRBJ1-5; 7 nucleotides line up with TRBD1. CDR3 length equals 15 residues. Germline V gene sequence: CDR1 SGHTA, CDR2 FQGNSA. The ends lost 5 bases at V and 0 bases at J; junction bases unmatched: 4. Here the CDR3 reads CASSTQGGSNQPQHF. In DNA, the CDR3 is TGTGCCAGCAGCACGCAGGGGGGTAGCAATCAGCCCCAGCATTTT.